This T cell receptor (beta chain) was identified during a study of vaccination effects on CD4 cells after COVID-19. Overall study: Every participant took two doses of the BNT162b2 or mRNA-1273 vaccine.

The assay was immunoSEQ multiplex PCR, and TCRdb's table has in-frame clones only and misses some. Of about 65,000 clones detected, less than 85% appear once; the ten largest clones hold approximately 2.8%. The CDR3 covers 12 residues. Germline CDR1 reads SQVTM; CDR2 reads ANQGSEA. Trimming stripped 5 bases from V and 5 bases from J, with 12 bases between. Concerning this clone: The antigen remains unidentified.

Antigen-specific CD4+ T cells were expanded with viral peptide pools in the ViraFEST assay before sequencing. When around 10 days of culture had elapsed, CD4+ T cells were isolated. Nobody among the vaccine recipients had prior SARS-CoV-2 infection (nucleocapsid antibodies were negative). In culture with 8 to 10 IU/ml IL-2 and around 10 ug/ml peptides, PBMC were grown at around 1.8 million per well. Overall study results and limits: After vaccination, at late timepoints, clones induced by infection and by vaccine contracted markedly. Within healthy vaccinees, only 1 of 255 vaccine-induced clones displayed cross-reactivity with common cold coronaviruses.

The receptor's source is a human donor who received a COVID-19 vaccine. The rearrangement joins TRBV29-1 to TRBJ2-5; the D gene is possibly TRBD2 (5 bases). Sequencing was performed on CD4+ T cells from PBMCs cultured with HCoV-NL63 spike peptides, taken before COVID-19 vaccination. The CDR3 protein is CSVSPPGETQYF. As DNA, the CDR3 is TGCAGCGTTTCTCCCCCGGGGGAGACCCAGTACTTC.